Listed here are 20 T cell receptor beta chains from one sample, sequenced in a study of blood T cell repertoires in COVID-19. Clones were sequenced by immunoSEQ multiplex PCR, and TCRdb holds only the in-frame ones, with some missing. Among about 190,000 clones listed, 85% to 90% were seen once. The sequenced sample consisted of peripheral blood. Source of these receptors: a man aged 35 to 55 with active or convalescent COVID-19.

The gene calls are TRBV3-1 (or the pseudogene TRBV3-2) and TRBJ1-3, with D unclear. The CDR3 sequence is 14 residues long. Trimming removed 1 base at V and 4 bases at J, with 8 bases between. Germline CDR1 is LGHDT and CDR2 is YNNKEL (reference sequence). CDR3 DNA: TGTGCCAGCAGCCAAGGGGGAGGCGGAAACACCATATATTTT. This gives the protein CASSQGGGGNTIYF.

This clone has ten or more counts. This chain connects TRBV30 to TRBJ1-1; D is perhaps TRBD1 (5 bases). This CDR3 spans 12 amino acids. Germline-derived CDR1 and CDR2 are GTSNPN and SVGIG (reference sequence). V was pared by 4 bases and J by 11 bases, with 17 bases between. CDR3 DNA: TGTGCCTGGACTCAATCAACAGGCCCGGCTTTCTTT. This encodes CAWTQSTGPAFF. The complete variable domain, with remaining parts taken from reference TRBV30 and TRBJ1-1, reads SQTIHQWPATLVQPVGSPLSLECTVEGTSNPNLYWYRQAAGRGLQLLFYSVGIGQISSEVPQNLSASRPQDRQFILSSKKLLLSDSGFYLCAWTQSTGPAFFGQGTRLTVV.

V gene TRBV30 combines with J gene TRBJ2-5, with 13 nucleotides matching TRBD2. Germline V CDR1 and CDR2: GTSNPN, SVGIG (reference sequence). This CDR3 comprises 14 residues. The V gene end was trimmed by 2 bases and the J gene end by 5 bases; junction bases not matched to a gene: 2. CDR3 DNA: TGTGCCTGGAGTCCGGGACTAGCGGGGGAGACCCAGTACTTC. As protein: CAWSPGLAGETQYF.

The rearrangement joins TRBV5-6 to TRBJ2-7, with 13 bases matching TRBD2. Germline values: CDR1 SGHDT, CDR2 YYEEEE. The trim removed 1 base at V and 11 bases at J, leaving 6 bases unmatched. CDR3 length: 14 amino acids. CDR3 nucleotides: TGTGCCAGCAGCTTGCAGACTAGCGGGGGGAAAAAGTACTTC. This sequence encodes CASSLQTSGGKKYF.

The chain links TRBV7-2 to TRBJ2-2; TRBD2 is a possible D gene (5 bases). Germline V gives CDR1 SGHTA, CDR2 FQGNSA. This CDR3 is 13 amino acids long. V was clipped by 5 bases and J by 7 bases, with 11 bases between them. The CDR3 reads CASSLGVNGELFF. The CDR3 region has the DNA TGTGCCAGCAGCCTCGGGGTGAACGGGGAGCTGTTTTTT.

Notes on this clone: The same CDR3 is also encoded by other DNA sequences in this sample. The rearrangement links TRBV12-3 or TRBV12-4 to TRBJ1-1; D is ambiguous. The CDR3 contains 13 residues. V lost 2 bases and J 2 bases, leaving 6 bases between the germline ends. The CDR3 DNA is TGTGCCAGCAGTTTATCGGTAAACACTGAAGCTTTCTTT. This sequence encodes CASSLSVNTEAFF.

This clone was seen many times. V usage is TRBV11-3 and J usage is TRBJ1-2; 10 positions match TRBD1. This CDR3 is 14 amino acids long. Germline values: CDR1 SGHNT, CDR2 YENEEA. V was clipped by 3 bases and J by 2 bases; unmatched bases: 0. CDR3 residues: CASSLDRGNYGYTF. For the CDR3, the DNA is TGTGCCAGCAGCTTGGACAGGGGGAACTATGGCTACACCTTC.

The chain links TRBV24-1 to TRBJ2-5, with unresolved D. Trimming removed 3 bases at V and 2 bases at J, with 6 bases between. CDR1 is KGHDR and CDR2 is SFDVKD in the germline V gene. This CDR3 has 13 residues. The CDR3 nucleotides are TGTGCCACCAGTGATCCTAATCAAGAGACCCAGTACTTC. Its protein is CATSDPNQETQYF.

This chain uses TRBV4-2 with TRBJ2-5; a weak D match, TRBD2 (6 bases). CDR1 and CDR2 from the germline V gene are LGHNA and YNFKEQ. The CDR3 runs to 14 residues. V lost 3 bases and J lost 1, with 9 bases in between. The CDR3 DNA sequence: TGTGCCAGCAGCCAGGAGACTAGCCAAGAGACCCAGTACTTC. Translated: CASSQETSQETQYF.

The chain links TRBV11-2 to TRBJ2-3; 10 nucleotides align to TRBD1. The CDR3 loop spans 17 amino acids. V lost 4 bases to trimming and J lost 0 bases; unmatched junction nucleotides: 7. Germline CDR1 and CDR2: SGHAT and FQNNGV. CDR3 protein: CASSSPRQGASTDTQYF. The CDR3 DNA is TGTGCCAGCAGCTCCCCGCGACAGGGGGCTAGCACAGATACGCAGTATTTT.

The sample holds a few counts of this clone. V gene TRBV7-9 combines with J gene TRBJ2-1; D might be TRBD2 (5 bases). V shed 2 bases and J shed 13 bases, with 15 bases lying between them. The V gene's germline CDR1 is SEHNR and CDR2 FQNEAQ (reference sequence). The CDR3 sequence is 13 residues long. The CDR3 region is CASSLTSGKAQFF. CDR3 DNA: TGTGCCAGCAGCTTAACGTCCGGGAAAGCCCAGTTCTTC.

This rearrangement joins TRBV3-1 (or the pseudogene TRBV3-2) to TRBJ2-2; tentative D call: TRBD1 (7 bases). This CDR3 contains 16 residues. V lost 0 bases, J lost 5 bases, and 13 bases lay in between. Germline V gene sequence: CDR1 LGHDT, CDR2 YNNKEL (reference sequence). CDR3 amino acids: CASSQEQGRLTGELFF. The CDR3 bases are TGTGCCAGCAGCCAAGAACAGGGGAGGTTGACCGGGGAGCTGTTTTTT.

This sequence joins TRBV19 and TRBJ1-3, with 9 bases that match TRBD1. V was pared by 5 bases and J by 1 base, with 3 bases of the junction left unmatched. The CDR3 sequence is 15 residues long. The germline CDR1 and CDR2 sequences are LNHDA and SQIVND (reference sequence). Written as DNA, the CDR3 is TGTGCCAGTAGTGACAGGGGGTCTTCTGGAAACACCATATATTTT. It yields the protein CASSDRGSSGNTIYF.

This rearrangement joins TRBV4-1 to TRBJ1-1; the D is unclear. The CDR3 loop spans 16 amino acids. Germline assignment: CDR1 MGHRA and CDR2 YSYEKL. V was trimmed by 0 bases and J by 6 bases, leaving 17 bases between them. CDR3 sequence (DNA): TGCGCCAGCAGCCAAGATCACGGAGGACTGATCTCTGAAGCTTTCTTT. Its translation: CASSQDHGGLISEAFF.

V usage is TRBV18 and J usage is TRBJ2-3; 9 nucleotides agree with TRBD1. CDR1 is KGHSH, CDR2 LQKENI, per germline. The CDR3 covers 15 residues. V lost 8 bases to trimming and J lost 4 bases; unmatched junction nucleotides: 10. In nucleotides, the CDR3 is TGTGCCAGCCGTGGACCAGGGACAGGGCCAGATACGCAGTATTTT. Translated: CASRGPGTGPDTQYF.

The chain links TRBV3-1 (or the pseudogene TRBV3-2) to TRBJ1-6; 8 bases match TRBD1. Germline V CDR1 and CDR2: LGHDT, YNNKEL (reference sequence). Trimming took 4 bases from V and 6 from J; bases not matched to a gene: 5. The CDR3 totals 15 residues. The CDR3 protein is CASSPGTGLNSPLHF. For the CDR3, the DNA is TGTGCCAGCAGCCCCGGGACAGGCCTTAATTCACCCCTCCACTTT.

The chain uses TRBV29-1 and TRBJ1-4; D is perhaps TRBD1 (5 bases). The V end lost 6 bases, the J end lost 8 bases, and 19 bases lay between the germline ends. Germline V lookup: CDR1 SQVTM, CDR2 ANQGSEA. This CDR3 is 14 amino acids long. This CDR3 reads CSVTTSGGGEKLFF. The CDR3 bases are TGCAGCGTGACGACATCCGGGGGAGGGGAAAAACTGTTTTTT.

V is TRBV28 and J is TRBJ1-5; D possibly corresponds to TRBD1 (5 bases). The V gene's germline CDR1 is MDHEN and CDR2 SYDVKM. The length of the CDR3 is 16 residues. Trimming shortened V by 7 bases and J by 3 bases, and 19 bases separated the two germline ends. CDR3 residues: CASNPGGKGYNQPQHF. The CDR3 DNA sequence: TGTGCCAGCAACCCGGGAGGAAAGGGGTACAATCAGCCCCAGCATTTT.

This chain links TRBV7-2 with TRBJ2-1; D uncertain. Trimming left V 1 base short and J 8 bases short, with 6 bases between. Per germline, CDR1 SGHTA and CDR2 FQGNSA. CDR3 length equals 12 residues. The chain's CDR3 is CASSLVGYEQFF. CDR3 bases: TGTGCCAGCAGCTTAGTGGGCTATGAGCAGTTCTTC.

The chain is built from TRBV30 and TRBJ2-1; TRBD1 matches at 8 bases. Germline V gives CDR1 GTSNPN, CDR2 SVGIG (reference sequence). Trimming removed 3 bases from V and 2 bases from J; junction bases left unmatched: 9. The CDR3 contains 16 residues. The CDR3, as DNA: TGTGCCTGGAGGCCCGTCCAGGACAGGGCCTACAATGAGCAGTTCTTC. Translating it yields CAWRPVQDRAYNEQFF.